This T cell receptor (beta chain) is drawn from a study of blood T cell repertoires in COVID-19. Overall study context: COVID-19 samples collected from the United States, Italy and Spain covered acute and convalescent phases.

Profiled with immunoSEQ multiplex PCR; TCRdb holds only in-frame clones, not every one. The sample includes tens of thousands of clones, around four fifths of them seen just once. V shed 5 bases and J shed 4 bases, with 17 bases lying between them. Germline V gives CDR1 MNHEY, CDR2 SMNVEV (reference sequence). The CDR3 runs 15 residues. Sequencing used peripheral blood. This receptor was obtained from a young man with COVID-19, enrolled during active disease. The chain has TRBV27 and TRBJ1-2; D might be TRBD1 (5 bases). The CDR3 region has the DNA TGTGCCAGCAGTGCAGACCCCCAGGGTCCCTATGGCTACACCTTC. It codes for CASSADPQGPYGYTF.